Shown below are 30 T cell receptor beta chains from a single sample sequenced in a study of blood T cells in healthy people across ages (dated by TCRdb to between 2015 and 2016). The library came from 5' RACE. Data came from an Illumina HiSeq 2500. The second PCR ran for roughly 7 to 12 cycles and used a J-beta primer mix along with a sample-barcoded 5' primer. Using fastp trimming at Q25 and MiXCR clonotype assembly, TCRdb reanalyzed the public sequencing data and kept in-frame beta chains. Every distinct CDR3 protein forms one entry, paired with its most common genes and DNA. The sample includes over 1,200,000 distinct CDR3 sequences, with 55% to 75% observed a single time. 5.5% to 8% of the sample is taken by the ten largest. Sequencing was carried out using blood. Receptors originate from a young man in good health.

The CDR3 sequence is CASSLGLAGSKETQYF. CDR3 nucleotides: TGCGCCAGCAGCTTAGGACTAGCGGGATCAAAAGAGACCCAGTACTTC. The J gene is TRBJ2-7, the V gene TRBV5-1; TRBD2 aligns across 12 bases. The J call is uncertain, as TRBJ2-5 better fits the DNA end. Germline-derived CDR1 and CDR2 are SGHRS and YFSETQ. CDR3 length: 16 amino acids.

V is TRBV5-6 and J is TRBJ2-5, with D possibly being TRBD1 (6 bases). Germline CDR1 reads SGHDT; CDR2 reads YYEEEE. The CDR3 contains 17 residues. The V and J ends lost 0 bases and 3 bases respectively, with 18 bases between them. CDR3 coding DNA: TGTGCCAGCAGCTTGGGGACCGAGACAGGCGAAAAAGAGACCCAGTACTTC. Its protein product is CASSLGTETGEKETQYF.

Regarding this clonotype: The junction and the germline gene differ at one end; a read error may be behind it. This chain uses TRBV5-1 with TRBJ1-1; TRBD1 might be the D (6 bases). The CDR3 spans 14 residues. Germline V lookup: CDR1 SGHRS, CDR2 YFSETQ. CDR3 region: CASSLGGRGTEAFF. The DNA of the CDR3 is TGTGCCAGCAGTTTAGGTGGCAGGGGCACTGAAGCTTTCTTT.

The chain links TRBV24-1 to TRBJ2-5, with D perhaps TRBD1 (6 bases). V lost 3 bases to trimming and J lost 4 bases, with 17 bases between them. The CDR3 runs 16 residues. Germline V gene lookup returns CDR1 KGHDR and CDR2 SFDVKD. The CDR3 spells CATSDPSRGMGETQYF. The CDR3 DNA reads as TGTGCCACCAGTGATCCTAGCAGGGGCATGGGAGAGACCCAGTACTTC.

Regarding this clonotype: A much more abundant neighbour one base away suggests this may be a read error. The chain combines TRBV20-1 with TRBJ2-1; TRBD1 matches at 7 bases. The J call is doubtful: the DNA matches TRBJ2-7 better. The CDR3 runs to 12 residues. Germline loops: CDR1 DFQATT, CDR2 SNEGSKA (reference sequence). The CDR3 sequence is CSADRVGYEQYF. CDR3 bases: TGCAGTGCCGACAGGGTCGGGTACGAGCAGTACTTC.

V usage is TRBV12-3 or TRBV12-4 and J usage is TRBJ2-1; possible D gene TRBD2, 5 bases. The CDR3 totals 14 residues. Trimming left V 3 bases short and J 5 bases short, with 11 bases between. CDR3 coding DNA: TGTGCCAGCAGTTTTTTTACGGGGAACAATGAGCAGTTCTTC. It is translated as CASSFFTGNNEQFF.

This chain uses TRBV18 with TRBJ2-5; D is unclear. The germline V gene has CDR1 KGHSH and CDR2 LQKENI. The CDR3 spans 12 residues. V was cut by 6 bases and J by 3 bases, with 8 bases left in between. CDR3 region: CASSPNEETQYF. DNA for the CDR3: TGTGCCAGCTCGCCTAATGAAGAGACCCAGTACTTC.

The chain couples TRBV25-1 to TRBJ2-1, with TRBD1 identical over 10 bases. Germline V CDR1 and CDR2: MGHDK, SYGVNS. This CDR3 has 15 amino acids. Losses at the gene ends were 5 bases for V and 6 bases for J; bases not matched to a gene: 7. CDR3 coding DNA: TGTGCCAGCAGTACGACAGGGGGCCCGGGCAATGAGCAGTTCTTC. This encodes CASSTTGGPGNEQFF.

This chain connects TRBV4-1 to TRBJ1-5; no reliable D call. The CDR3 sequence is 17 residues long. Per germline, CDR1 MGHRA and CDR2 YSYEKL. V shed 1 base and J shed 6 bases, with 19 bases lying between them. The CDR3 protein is CASSQVASPNDLQPQHF. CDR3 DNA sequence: TGCGCCAGCAGCCAAGTCGCCTCTCCAAACGATCTTCAGCCCCAGCATTTT.

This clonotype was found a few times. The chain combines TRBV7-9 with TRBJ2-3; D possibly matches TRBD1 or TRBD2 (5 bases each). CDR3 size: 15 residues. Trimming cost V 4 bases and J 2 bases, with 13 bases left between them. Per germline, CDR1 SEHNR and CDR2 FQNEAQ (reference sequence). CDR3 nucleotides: TGTGCCAGCAGCTCGGGACGTCGACCCACAGATACGCAGTATTTT. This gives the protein CASSSGRRPTDTQYF.

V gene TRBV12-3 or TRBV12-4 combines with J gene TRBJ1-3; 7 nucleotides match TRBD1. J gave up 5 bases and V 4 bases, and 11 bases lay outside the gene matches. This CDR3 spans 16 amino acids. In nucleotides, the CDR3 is TGTGCCAGCAGTTACAGGGGCTCCCAACCAAGAAACACCATATATTTT. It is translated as CASSYRGSQPRNTIYF.

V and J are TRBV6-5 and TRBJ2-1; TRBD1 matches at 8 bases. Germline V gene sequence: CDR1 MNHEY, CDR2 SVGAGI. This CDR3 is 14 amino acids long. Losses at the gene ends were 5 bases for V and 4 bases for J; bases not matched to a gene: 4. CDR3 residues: CASSQQGVYNEQFF. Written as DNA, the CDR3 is TGTGCCAGCAGTCAACAGGGGGTATACAATGAGCAGTTCTTC.

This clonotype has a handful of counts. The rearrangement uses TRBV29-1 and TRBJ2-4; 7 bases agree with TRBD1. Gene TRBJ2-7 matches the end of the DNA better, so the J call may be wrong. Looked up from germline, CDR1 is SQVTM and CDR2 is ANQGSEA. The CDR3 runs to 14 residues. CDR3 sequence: CSVGLTGFVDEQYF. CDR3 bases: TGCAGCGTTGGGTTGACAGGGTTCGTCGACGAGCAGTACTTC.

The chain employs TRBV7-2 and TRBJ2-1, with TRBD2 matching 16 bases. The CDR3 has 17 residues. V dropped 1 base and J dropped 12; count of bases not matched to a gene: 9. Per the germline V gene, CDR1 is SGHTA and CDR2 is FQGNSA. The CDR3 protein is CASSLVGGTSGGVTQFF. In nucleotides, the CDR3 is TGTGCCAGCAGCTTAGTCGGTGGGACTAGCGGGGGGGTAACGCAGTTCTTC.

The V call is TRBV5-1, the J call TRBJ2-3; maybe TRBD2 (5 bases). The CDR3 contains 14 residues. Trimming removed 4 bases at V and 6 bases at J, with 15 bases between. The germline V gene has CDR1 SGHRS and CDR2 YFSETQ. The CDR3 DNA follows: TGCGCCAGCAGCCTACGGACGGGGATGGATACGCAGTATTTT. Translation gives CASSLRTGMDTQYF.

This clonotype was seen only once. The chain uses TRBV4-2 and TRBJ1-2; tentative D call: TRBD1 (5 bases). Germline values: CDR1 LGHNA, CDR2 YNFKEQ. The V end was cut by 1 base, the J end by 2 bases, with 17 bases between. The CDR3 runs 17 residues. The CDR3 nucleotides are TGTGCCAGCAGCCAAGGGGGGGGGAGGGACCGAAACTATGGCTACACCTTC. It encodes CASSQGGGRDRNYGYTF.

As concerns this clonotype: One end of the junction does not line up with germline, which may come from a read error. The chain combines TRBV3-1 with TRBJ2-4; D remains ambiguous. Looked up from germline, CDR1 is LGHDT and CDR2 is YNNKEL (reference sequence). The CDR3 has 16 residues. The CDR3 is CASSPPLPAKKSIQYF. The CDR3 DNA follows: TGTGCCAGCAGCCCCCCTCTTCCCGCCAAAAAAAGCATTCAGTACTTC.

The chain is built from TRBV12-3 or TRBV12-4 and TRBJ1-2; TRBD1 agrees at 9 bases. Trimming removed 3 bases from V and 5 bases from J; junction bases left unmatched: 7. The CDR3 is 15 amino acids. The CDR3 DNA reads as TGTGCCAGCAGTTTTGCGGGACAGGGAGGGTATGGCTACACCTTC. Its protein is CASSFAGQGGYGYTF.

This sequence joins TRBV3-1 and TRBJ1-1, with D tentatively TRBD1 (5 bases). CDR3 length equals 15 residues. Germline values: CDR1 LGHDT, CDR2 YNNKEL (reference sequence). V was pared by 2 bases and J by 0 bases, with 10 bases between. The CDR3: CASSQTGRVNTEAFF. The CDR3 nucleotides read TGTGCCAGCAGCCAAACGGGCAGGGTGAACACTGAAGCTTTCTTT.

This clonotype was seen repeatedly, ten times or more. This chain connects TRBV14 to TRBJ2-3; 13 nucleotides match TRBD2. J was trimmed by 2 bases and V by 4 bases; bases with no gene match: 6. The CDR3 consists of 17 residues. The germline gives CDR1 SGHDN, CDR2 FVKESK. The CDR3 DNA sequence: TGTGCCAGCAGCCCCATGACTAGCGGGAGGCCCACAGATACGCAGTATTTT. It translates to CASSPMTSGRPTDTQYF.

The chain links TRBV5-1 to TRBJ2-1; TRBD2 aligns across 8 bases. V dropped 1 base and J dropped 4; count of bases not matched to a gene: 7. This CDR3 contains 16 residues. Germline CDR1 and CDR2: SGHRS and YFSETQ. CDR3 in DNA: TGCGCCAGCAGCTTGACGCGGGAGGAACCTTACAATGAGCAGTTCTTC. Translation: CASSLTREEPYNEQFF.

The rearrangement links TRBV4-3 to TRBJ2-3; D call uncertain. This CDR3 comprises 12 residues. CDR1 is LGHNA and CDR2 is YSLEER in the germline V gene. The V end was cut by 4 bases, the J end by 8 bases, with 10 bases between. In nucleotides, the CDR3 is TGCGCCAGCAGCCCCCGGCGCGGTACGCAGTATTTT. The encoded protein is CASSPRRGTQYF.

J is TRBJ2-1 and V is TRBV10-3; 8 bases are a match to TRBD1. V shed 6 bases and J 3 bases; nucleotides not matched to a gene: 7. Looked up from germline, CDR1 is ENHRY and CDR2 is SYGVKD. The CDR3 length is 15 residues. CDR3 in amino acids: CAISLSTGDYNEQFF. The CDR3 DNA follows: TGTGCCATCAGCCTCTCGACAGGGGACTACAATGAGCAGTTCTTC.

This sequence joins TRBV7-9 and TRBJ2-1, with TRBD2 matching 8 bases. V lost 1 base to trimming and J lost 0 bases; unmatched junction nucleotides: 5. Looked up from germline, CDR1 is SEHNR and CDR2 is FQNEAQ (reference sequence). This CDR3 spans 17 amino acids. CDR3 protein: CASSLEGGGNSYNEQFF. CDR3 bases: TGTGCCAGCAGCTTAGAGGGCGGGGGGAACTCCTACAATGAGCAGTTCTTC.

CDR3 sequence: CAGRTGWNEQFF. CDR3 DNA sequence: TGTGCCGGACGGACAGGGTGGAATGAGCAGTTCTTC. The chain carries TRBV2 and TRBJ2-1, with TRBD1 matching over 8 bases. With V trimmed by 11 bases and J by 7 bases, 7 bases remained unmatched. Germline V gene lookup returns CDR1 SNHLY and CDR2 FYNNEI. The CDR3 is 12 residues long.

CDR3 residues: CASRDIQGGTKTQYF. CDR3 DNA sequence: TGTGCCAGCAGGGACATACAGGGTGGAACAAAGACCCAGTACTTC. This rearrangement joins TRBV6-1 to TRBJ2-7, with a tentative D call TRBD1 (6 bases). The J call may be wrong; the DNA end is better matched by TRBJ2-5. Per germline, CDR1 MNHNS and CDR2 SASEGT. This CDR3 has 15 residues.

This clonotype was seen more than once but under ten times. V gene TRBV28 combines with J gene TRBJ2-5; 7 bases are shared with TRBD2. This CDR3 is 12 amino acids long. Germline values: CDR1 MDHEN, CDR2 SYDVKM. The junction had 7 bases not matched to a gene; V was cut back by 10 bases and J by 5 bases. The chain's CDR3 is CATRAGFETQYF. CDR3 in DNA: TGTGCCACGAGAGCGGGGTTCGAGACCCAGTACTTC. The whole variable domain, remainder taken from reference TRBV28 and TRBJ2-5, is DVKVTQSSRYLVKRTGEKVFLECVQDMDHENMFWYRQDPGLGLRLIYFSYDVKMKEKGDIPEGYSVSREKKERFSLILESASTNQTSMYLCATRAGFETQYFGPGTRLLVL.

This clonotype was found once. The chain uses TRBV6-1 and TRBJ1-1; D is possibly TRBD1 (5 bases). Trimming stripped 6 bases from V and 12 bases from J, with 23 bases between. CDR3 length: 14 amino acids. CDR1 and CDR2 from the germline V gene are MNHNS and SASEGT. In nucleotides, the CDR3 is TGTGCCAGCAGCGTAGGGGCCAACACGGGCATAACTTTCTTT. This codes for CASSVGANTGITFF.

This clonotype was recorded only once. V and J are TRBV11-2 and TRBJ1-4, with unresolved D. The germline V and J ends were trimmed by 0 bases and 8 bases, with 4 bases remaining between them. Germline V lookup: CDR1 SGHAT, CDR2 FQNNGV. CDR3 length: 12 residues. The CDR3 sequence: CASSLDLEKLFF. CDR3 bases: TGTGCCAGCAGCTTAGACCTGGAAAAACTGTTTTTT.

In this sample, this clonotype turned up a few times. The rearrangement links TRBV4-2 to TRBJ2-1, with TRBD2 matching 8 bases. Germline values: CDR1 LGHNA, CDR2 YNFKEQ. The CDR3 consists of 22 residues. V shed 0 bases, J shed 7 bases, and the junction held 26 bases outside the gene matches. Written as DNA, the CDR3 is TGTGCCAGCAGCCAAGAAAGGGGCTTGGCGACTAGCGCGGAGTTGGCCACAAATGAGCAGTTCTTC. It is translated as CASSQERGLATSAELATNEQFF.